The 28 T cell receptor beta chains given below trace back to one sample, sequenced in a study of graft-versus-host responses after intestinal transplantation. Some clones are missing from TCRdb's copy, which holds only in-frame ones; the method was immunoSEQ multiplex PCR. Of tens of thousands of clones in the sample, 85% to 95% were seen once. This sample comprised PBMCs, obtained about 260 days after intestinal transplant. The receptor set was obtained from a human patient who received an intestinal transplant, so some T cells may come from the graft donor.

The chain links TRBV6-6 to TRBJ2-7; perhaps TRBD2 as D (6 bases). Germline assignment: CDR1 MNHNY and CDR2 SVGAGI (reference sequence). V was shortened by 5 bases and J by 4 bases, with 18 bases between the two germline ends. The CDR3 runs 15 residues. CDR3 residues: CASSPSGEAGYEQYF. The CDR3 DNA sequence: TGTGCCAGCAGTCCCTCGGGGGAGGCCGGTTACGAGCAGTACTTC.

The chain has TRBV7-9 and TRBJ2-3; the D gene could be TRBD1 or TRBD2 (6 bases each). The CDR3 contains 15 residues. With 2 bases removed from V and 4 bases from J, the gap between germline ends came to 13 bases. Germline assignment: CDR1 SEHNR and CDR2 FQNEAQ (reference sequence). The CDR3 reads CASSLKDRRADTQYF. In DNA, the CDR3 is TGTGCCAGCAGCTTAAAAGACAGGAGGGCAGATACGCAGTATTTT.

The chain couples TRBV7-9 to TRBJ2-7; perhaps TRBD2 as D (6 bases). This CDR3 is 13 amino acids long. Germline lookup yields CDR1 SEHNR and CDR2 FQNEAQ (reference sequence). Trimming removed 1 base at V and 4 bases at J, with 8 bases between. Here the CDR3 reads CASSLEEGYEQYF. As DNA, the CDR3 is TGTGCCAGCAGCTTAGAGGAGGGATACGAGCAGTACTTC.

This clone was found once. The chain links TRBV7-9 to TRBJ2-1; D unclear. The CDR3 runs 11 residues. Looked up from germline, CDR1 is SEHNR and CDR2 is FQNEAQ (reference sequence). With 5 bases removed from V and 10 bases from J, the gap between germline ends came to 9 bases. For the CDR3, the DNA is TGTGCCAGCAGCCCCCCGAAGGAGCAGTTCTTC. It codes for CASSPPKEQFF.

The V gene is TRBV7-9, the J gene TRBJ1-6; D gene ambiguous. Trimming took 5 bases from V and 6 from J, leaving 14 bases between them. The CDR3 is made up of 15 amino acids. From germline, CDR1 is SEHNR and CDR2 FQNEAQ (reference sequence). The CDR3 sequence: CASSPPTIGNSPLHF. The CDR3 DNA reads TGTGCCAGCAGCCCGCCAACCATAGGTAATTCACCCCTCCACTTT.

The chain employs TRBV7-2 and TRBJ2-7, with D maybe TRBD2 (5 bases). The ends were cut back, 3 bases at V and 3 bases at J, with 12 bases in the middle. The CDR3 is 14 amino acids. CDR1 and CDR2 from the germline V gene are SGHTA and FQGNSA. The CDR3 region is CASSFSKTIYEQYF. The CDR3 DNA reads TGTGCCAGCAGCTTTTCTAAGACTATCTACGAGCAGTACTTC.

J is TRBJ2-3 and V is TRBV27; 12 nucleotides match TRBD2. Germline lookup yields CDR1 MNHEY and CDR2 SMNVEV (reference sequence). Trimming took 5 bases from V and 1 from J; bases not matched to a gene: 10. The CDR3 is 18 residues long. The CDR3 region is CASSPAATSGSRTDTQYF. The CDR3 nucleotides are TGTGCCAGCAGTCCGGCGGCGACTAGCGGGAGTCGCACAGATACGCAGTATTTT.

In its sample, this clone was seen once. The V gene is TRBV6-1, the J gene TRBJ2-1; 7 bases line up with TRBD2. CDR3 length: 15 amino acids. With V trimmed by 2 bases and J by 6 bases, 7 bases remained unmatched. Per the germline V gene, CDR1 is MNHNS and CDR2 is SASEGT. CDR3: CASSEPPGGPNEQFF. CDR3 nucleotides: TGTGCCAGCAGTGAACCCCCGGGAGGCCCCAATGAGCAGTTCTTC.

This clone is a singleton in its sample. V gene TRBV25-1 combines with J gene TRBJ1-5; D unclear. The germline gives CDR1 MGHDK, CDR2 SYGVNS. The CDR3 is made up of 14 amino acids. The V gene lost 0 bases and the J gene lost 0 bases, with 3 bases spanning the gap. CDR3 amino acids: CASSEYYSNQPQHF. For the CDR3, the DNA is TGTGCCAGCAGTGAATACTATAGCAATCAGCCCCAGCATTTT.

The chain employs TRBV6-1 and TRBJ1-1, with D unclear. With 6 bases removed from V and 8 bases from J, the gap between germline ends came to 13 bases. Germline loops: CDR1 MNHNS, CDR2 SASEGT. The CDR3 covers 12 residues. In DNA form, the CDR3 reads TGTGCCAGCAGCCCAACCCGGGTCGAAGCTTTCTTT. Residues: CASSPTRVEAFF.

This sequence joins TRBV19 and TRBJ2-7; 10 bases fit TRBD1. Germline V gene sequence: CDR1 LNHDA, CDR2 SQIVND (reference sequence). Germline trimming cut 6 bases from V and 4 bases from J; bases unmatched to any gene: 6. This CDR3 spans 14 amino acids. The CDR3 sequence: CASSSQGQGYEQYF. The CDR3 coding sequence is TGTGCCAGTAGCAGTCAGGGACAGGGGTACGAGCAGTACTTC.

This CDR3 is CASSPPQTGELFF. Written as DNA, the CDR3 is TGTGCCAGCAGTCCACCCCAGACCGGGGAGCTGTTTTTT. V gene TRBV6-5 combines with J gene TRBJ2-2, with D unresolved. The CDR3 is made up of 13 amino acids. Germline lookup yields CDR1 MNHEY and CDR2 SVGAGI. The V end lost 5 bases, the J end lost 5 bases, and 9 bases lay between the germline ends.

The rearrangement links TRBV5-1 to TRBJ2-2; D gene uncertain. This CDR3 has 17 amino acids. Trimming left V 3 bases short and J 4 bases short, with 19 bases between. The germline gives CDR1 SGHRS, CDR2 YFSETQ. CDR3 nucleotides: TGCGCCAGCAGCTCCCCCTACTTTGGTTCTAGCACCGGGGAGCTGTTTTTT. Its translation is CASSSPYFGSSTGELFF.

The V call is TRBV2, the J call TRBJ2-5; D might be TRBD1 or TRBD2, each matching 6 bases. Germline V gene data show CDR1 as SNHLY and CDR2 as FYNNEI. The CDR3 is made up of 15 amino acids. V was cut by 4 bases and J by 5 bases, with 17 bases left in between. Here the CDR3 DNA reads TGTGCCAGCAGTGTGGGGGGCCCAGGGCGGGAGACCCAGTACTTC. Encoded protein: CASSVGGPGRETQYF.

The genes are TRBV19 and TRBJ2-1; perhaps TRBD1 as D (5 bases). This CDR3 contains 19 residues. Trimming shortened V by 3 bases and J by 0 bases, and 21 bases separated the two germline ends. Germline V lookup: CDR1 LNHDA, CDR2 SQIVND (reference sequence). CDR3 sequence reads: CASSIAAQAALSSYNEQFF. The CDR3 DNA sequence: TGTGCCAGTAGTATTGCCGCACAGGCCGCACTGAGCTCCTACAATGAGCAGTTCTTC. The whole variable domain, remainder taken from reference TRBV19 and TRBJ2-1, is DGGITQSPKYLFRKEGQNVTLSCEQNLNHDAMYWYRQDPGQGLRLIYYSQIVNDFQKGDIAEGYSVSREKKESFPLTVTSAQKNPTAFYLCASSIAAQAALSSYNEQFFGPGTRLTVL.

The CDR3 sequence is CASSLGVSYNEQFF. The CDR3 DNA reads TGTGCCAGCAGCCTAGGAGTCTCCTACAATGAGCAGTTCTTC. V usage is TRBV5-8 and J usage is TRBJ2-1; D gene ambiguous. The V and J ends lost 4 bases and 0 bases respectively, with 8 bases between them. This CDR3 contains 14 residues. Germline V CDR1 and CDR2: SGHTS, YDEGEE.

The genes are TRBV18 and TRBJ2-7, with 9 bases that match TRBD2. This CDR3 is built from 14 residues. Germline V gene lookup returns CDR1 KGHSH and CDR2 LQKENI. V was pared by 4 bases and J by 3 bases, with 4 bases of the junction left unmatched. In DNA form, the CDR3 reads TGTGCCAGCTCACATAGCGGGAGTGACTACGAGCAGTACTTC. Its translation: CASSHSGSDYEQYF.

V and J are TRBV5-6 and TRBJ2-1, with D perhaps TRBD2 (7 bases). Germline V gives CDR1 SGHDT, CDR2 YYEEEE. CDR3 length equals 18 residues. The V end was cut by 3 bases, the J end by 8 bases, with 27 bases between. In DNA form, the CDR3 reads TGTGCCAGCAGCTCCTTTTTTTTAATGCGGGGGCACGAGGATGAGCAGTTCTTC. It is translated as CASSSFFLMRGHEDEQFF. Drawing the rest from reference TRBV5-6 and TRBJ2-1, the complete variable domain is DAGVTQSPTHLIKTRGQQVTLRCSPKSGHDTVSWYQQALGQGPQFIFQYYEEEERQRGNFPDRFSGHQFPNYSSELNVNALLLGDSALYLCASSSFFLMRGHEDEQFFGPGTRLTVL.

V usage is TRBV6-1 and J usage is TRBJ2-5, with TRBD2 matching 9 bases. CDR1 and CDR2 from the germline V gene are MNHNS and SASEGT. V lost 6 bases, J lost 5 bases, and 7 bases stayed unmatched. CDR3 size: 14 residues. CDR3 nucleotides: TGTGCCAGCAGCGCAGCGGGGGGCGTTGAGACCCAGTACTTC. Translation: CASSAAGGVETQYF.

V gene TRBV4-1 combines with J gene TRBJ2-5; the D is unclear. Trimming removed 0 bases at V and 5 bases at J, with 10 bases between. Looked up from germline, CDR1 is MGHRA and CDR2 is YSYEKL. The CDR3 is 14 amino acids. The CDR3 loop reads CASSQEGGRETQYF. CDR3 DNA: TGCGCCAGCAGCCAAGAAGGCGGTCGCGAGACCCAGTACTTC.

This clone occurred a few times. The chain combines TRBV27 with TRBJ1-1, with 10 bases aligning to TRBD1. The CDR3 spans 14 residues. The V segment lost 5 bases and the J segment 3 bases; nucleotides outside the gene matches: 3. Germline CDR1 reads MNHEY; CDR2 reads SMNVEV (reference sequence). The CDR3 region has the DNA TGTGCCAGCAGTACGGACAGGGGGTACACTGAAGCTTTCTTT. Translated: CASSTDRGYTEAFF.

This clone was found once. This chain links TRBV11-3 with TRBJ2-5; tentatively, D is TRBD1 (6 bases). The CDR3 runs to 16 residues. Trimming left V 5 bases short and J 4 bases short, with 20 bases between. Germline CDR1 and CDR2: SGHNT and YENEEA. The CDR3 loop reads CASSTGSRGRGETQYF. CDR3 bases: TGTGCCAGCAGCACCGGTAGCAGGGGTAGGGGAGAGACCCAGTACTTC.

Only one count was recorded for this clone. This chain's CDR3 is CASSPRLPPLLAGGDNEQFF. DNA for the CDR3: TGCGCCAGCAGCCCACGTCTTCCCCCACTACTAGCGGGAGGAGACAATGAGCAGTTCTTC. The chain carries TRBV5-1 and TRBJ2-1; 12 nucleotides agree with TRBD2. Germline V gene sequence: CDR1 SGHRS, CDR2 YFSETQ. CDR3 length equals 20 residues. V trimming: 4 bases; J trimming: 5 bases; junction bases outside the gene matches: 19.

The chain employs TRBV5-4 and TRBJ2-5; 11 bases agree with TRBD2. The CDR3 extends over 16 amino acids. CDR1 SGHNT and CDR2 YYREEE come from the germline V gene (reference sequence). J was trimmed by 4 bases and V by 3 bases; bases with no gene match: 8. DNA for the CDR3: TGTGCCAGCAGCTCGACTAGCGGGACGGGTCGAGAGACCCAGTACTTC. Amino acid sequence: CASSSTSGTGRETQYF. Full variable domain (outside the CDR3, taken from reference TRBV5-4 and TRBJ2-5): ETGVTQSPTHLIKTRGQQVTLRCSSQSGHNTVSWYQQALGQGPQFIFQYYREEENGRGNFPPRFSGLQFPNYSSELNVNALELDDSALYLCASSSTSGTGRETQYFGPGTRLLVL.

The CDR3 DNA sequence: TGTGCCAGCAGCGCGGACAGGGGTGACACTGAAGCTTTCTTT. This codes for CASSADRGDTEAFF. The chain couples TRBV5-8 to TRBJ1-1; 9 bases fit TRBD1. With V trimmed by 4 bases and J by 3 bases, 4 bases remained unmatched. The CDR3 has 14 residues. In germline, CDR1 is SGHTS, CDR2 YDEGEE.

The chain joins TRBV27 to TRBJ2-5, with TRBD2 as a possible D gene (6 bases). The CDR3 extends over 16 amino acids. The germline V gene encodes CDR1 MNHEY and CDR2 SMNVEV (reference sequence). Trimming shortened V by 5 bases and J by 2 bases, and 18 bases separated the two germline ends. CDR3 residues: CASSTPTSLWQETQYF. As DNA, the CDR3 is TGTGCCAGCAGTACCCCCACTAGCCTGTGGCAAGAGACCCAGTACTTC.

DNA for the CDR3: TGTGCCAGCTGGGCGACAGACTCCTACGAGCAGTACTTC. Translation gives CASWATDSYEQYF. The genes are TRBV7-9 and TRBJ2-7; D is possibly TRBD1 (5 bases). This CDR3 has 13 residues. Trimming took off 8 bases at V and 0 bases at J, with 11 bases between the two ends. Germline CDR1 SEHNR, CDR2 FQNEAQ (reference sequence).

This clone was counted once. The chain is built from TRBV19 and TRBJ2-3; D uncertain. This CDR3 region has 14 residues. CDR1 and CDR2 (germline): LNHDA, SQIVND (reference sequence). Trimming removed 5 bases from V and 6 bases from J, with 15 bases in between. The CDR3 DNA reads as TGTGCCAGTAGTCCCATCCGTGCGGCGGATACGCAGTATTTT. Its translation is CASSPIRAADTQYF.